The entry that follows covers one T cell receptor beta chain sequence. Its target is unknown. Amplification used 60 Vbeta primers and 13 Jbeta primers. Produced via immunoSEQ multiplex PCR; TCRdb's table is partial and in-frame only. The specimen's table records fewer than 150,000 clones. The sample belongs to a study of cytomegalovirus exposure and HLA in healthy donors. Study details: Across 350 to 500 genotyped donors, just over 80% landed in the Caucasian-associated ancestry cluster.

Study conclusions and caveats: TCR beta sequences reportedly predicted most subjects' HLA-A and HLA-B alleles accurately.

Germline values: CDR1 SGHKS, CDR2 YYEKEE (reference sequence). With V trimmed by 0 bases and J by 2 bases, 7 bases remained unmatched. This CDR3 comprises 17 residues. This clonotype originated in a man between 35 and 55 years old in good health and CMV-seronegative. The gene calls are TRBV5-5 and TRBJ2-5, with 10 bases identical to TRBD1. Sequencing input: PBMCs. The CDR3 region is CASSLGDRGGRQETQYF. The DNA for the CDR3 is TGTGCCAGCAGCTTGGGGGACAGGGGCGGAAGGCAAGAGACCCAGTACTTC.